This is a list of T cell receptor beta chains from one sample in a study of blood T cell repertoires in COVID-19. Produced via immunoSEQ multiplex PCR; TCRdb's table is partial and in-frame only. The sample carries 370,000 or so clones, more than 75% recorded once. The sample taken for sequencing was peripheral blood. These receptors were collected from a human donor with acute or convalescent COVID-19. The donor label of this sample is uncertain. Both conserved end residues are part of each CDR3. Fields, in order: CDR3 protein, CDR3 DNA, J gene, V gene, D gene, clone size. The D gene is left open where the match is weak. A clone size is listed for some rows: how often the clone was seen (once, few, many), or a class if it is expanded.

CDR3: CASSLDRVNYGYTF
DNA: TGTGCCAGCAGCTTGGACAGGGTTAACTATGGCTACACCTTC
J: TRBJ1-2
V: TRBV5-5
D: .
size: few

CDR3: CASSSIPPNEKLFF
DNA: TGTGCCAGCAGCTCCATCCCCCCTAATGAAAAACTGTTTTTT
J: TRBJ1-4
V: TRBV5-5
D: .
size: .

CDR3: CASSQDPPSGVKDEQYF
DNA: TGCGCCAGCAGCCAAGATCCCCCTAGCGGGGTAAAGGACGAGCAGTACTTC
J: TRBJ2-7
V: TRBV4-1
D: TRBD2
size: .

CDR3: CASSRGARTQALVGTEAFF
DNA: TGTGCCAGCAGCCGGGGGGCGAGGACTCAGGCCCTAGTGGGCACTGAAGCTTTCTTT
J: TRBJ1-1
V: TRBV2
D: .
size: few

CDR3: CATSRGQTGAPTNEKLFF
DNA: TGTGCCACCAGCAGAGGTCAAACAGGGGCTCCAACTAATGAAAAACTGTTTTTT
J: TRBJ1-4
V: TRBV15
D: TRBD1
size: .

CDR3: CASSTTGSDSPLHF
DNA: TGTGCCAGCAGTACTACAGGGTCCGATTCACCCCTCCACTTT
J: TRBJ1-6
V: TRBV6-6
D: .
size: few

CDR3: CASSYGTRAHEQFF
DNA: TGTGCCAGCAGTTACGGGACAAGGGCACATGAGCAGTTCTTC
J: TRBJ2-1
V: TRBV6-6
D: .
size: once

CDR3: CASSSQGNTIYF
DNA: TGTGCCAGCAGCTCACAGGGAAACACCATATATTTT
J: TRBJ1-3
V: TRBV13
D: .
size: .

CDR3: CASSSRPRAGHSYNEQFF
DNA: TGTGCCAGCAGCTCCCGCCCCCGAGCGGGTCATTCCTACAATGAGCAGTTCTTC
J: TRBJ2-1
V: TRBV7-6
D: .
size: .

CDR3: CASSSVSSYEQYF
DNA: TGTGCCAGCAGTTCCGTTAGCTCCTACGAGCAGTACTTC
J: TRBJ2-7
V: TRBV27
D: .
size: few

CDR3: CASSFATGFDPSGAFF
DNA: TGTGCCAGCAGCTTCGCGACAGGGTTCGACCCGAGTGGAGCTTTCTTT
J: TRBJ1-1
V: TRBV7-9
D: TRBD1
size: .

CDR3: CASSSNRGNIEQYF
DNA: TGTGCCAGCAGTTCCAACAGGGGAAATATCGAGCAGTACTTC
J: TRBJ2-7
V: TRBV6-6
D: TRBD1
size: .

CDR3: CAISGTEFYEQYF
DNA: TGTGCCATCAGCGGGACAGAGTTCTACGAGCAGTACTTC
J: TRBJ2-7
V: TRBV10-3
D: TRBD1
size: few

CDR3: CASSRRDGSNTEAFF
DNA: TGTGCCAGCAGCCGGCGGGACGGATCAAACACTGAAGCTTTCTTT
J: TRBJ1-1
V: TRBV7-9
D: .
size: once